This T cell receptor beta chain is from a study of blood T cell repertoires in COVID-19. Study summary: Some COVID-19 samples were acute and others convalescent; all came from the United States, Italy and Spain.

V shed 4 bases and J 6 bases; nucleotides not matched to a gene: 7. The germline V gene encodes CDR1 MNHEY and CDR2 SMNVEV (reference sequence). This CDR3 has 14 amino acids. Methods used by the authors: Estimation of nucleated cell counts relied on the amplification of reference gene primers. Measured with immunoSEQ multiplex PCR; TCRdb has only the in-frame clones, and not every one. That table gives V, J and clone size, and the DNA gave D and trimming. The table shows more than 95,000 clones, with around 83% occurring only once. The chain recombines TRBV27 with TRBJ2-3, with 7 nucleotides matching TRBD2. The clonotype was recovered from a man between 60 and 75 years old with acute or convalescent COVID-19. The sample taken for sequencing was peripheral blood. The CDR3 loop is CASSSPGGQDTQYF. The CDR3 bases are TGTGCCAGCAGTTCTCCGGGGGGTCAGGATACGCAGTATTTT.